The T cell receptor (beta chain) under discussion was sequenced for a study of blood T cell repertoires in COVID-19. Turning to the study itself: Both acute and convalescent COVID-19 samples were obtained from the United States, Italy and Spain. From T cells, B-cell-depleted T cells, or PBMCs came the material, which was cDNA or gDNA.

In the original analysis: Amplification from reference gene primers served as the basis for estimated nucleated cell counts. Method: immunoSEQ multiplex PCR; TCRdb's copy keeps in-frame clones and lacks some. That table is the source of V, J and clone size, and D and trimming were worked out from the DNA. The sample yields roughly 100,000 clones, about four fifths seen once. The CDR3 is made up of 16 amino acids. J lost 0 bases, V lost 5 bases, and 5 bases had no gene match. Germline V gives CDR1 MNHEY, CDR2 SMNVEV (reference sequence). Sequenced material: peripheral blood. This TCR was recovered from a man between 35 and 55 years old with active or convalescent COVID-19. The chain combines TRBV27 with TRBJ1-4, with TRBD1 matching over 8 bases. This chain's CDR3 is CASSATGVATNEKLFF. In DNA, the CDR3 is TGTGCCAGCAGTGCGACAGGGGTGGCAACTAATGAAAAACTGTTTTTT.